These 5 T cell receptor beta chains came from one sample sequenced in a study of response to subunit inactivated influenza vaccine. MiXCR, run by TCRdb on the RT-PCR reads, gives a single entry per CDR3 protein. The sample consists of about 310,000 distinct CDR3 sequences, 21% of them appearing once. The material sequenced was PBMCs from blood, taken about 20 months after vaccination. These receptor sequences come from a man between 50 and 75 years old who received an inactivated influenza vaccine.

This clonotype was seen many times. The gene calls are TRBV6-2 or TRBV6-3 and TRBJ1-2; D is possibly TRBD1 (6 bases). The CDR3 sequence is 13 residues long. Trimming stripped 2 bases from V and 10 bases from J, with 14 bases between. Germline values: CDR1 MNHEY, CDR2 SVGEGT. CDR3 loop: CASSYGGGRAYTF. The DNA of the CDR3 is TGTGCCAGCAGTTACGGCGGGGGCCGTGCCTACACCTTC.

CDR3 sequence: CASSFRTASPLHF. CDR3 sequence (DNA): TGTGCCAGCAGTTTTCGGACAGCTTCACCCCTCCACTTT. V is TRBV27 and J is TRBJ1-6, with D possibly matching TRBD1 (6 bases). The CDR3 is made up of 13 amino acids. Germline-derived CDR1 and CDR2 are MNHEY and SMNVEV (reference sequence). The germline V and J ends were trimmed by 3 bases and 9 bases, with 9 bases remaining between them.

The CDR3, as DNA: TGTGCCAGCAGCTTAGTTGTGGAAAACATTCAGTACTTC. Translated, it gives CASSLVVENIQYF. This chain uses TRBV7-9 with TRBJ2-4; no firm D call. Germline-derived CDR1 and CDR2 are SEHNR and FQNEAQ (reference sequence). The V end lost 1 base, the J end lost 5 bases, and 6 bases lay between the germline ends. This CDR3 spans 13 amino acids.

The V call is TRBV7-8, the J call TRBJ1-2; D is unresolved. Germline lookup yields CDR1 SGHVS and CDR2 FQNEAQ. The V end was cut by 0 bases, the J end by 6 bases, with 14 bases between. This CDR3 has 15 amino acids. CDR3 in DNA: TGTGCCAGCAGCTTAGCGTTTAAACAGATAAATGGCTACACCTTC. Amino acid sequence: CASSLAFKQINGYTF.

At least ten counts were recorded for this clonotype. The rearrangement links TRBV5-1 to TRBJ1-6; D unclear. Trimming shortened V by 1 base and J by 7 bases, and 12 bases separated the two germline ends. Germline CDR1 SGHRS, CDR2 YFSETQ. This CDR3 spans 15 amino acids. CDR3 nucleotides: TGCGCCAGCAGCTTGTCGACGGGCCCCAATTCACCCCTCCACTTT. It encodes CASSLSTGPNSPLHF.